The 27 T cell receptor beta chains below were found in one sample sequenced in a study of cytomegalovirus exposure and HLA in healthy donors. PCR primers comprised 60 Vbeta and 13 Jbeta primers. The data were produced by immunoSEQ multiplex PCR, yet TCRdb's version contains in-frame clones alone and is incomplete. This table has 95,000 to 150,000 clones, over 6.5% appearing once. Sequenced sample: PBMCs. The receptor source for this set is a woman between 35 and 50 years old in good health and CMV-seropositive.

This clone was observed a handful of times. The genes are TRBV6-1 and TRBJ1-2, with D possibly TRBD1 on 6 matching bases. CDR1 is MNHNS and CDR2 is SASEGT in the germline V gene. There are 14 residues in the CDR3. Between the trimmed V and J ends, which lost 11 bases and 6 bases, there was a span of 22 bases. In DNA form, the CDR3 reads TGTGCCGGAGGCCACCTACAGGGATCAGATGGCTACACCTTC. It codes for CAGGHLQGSDGYTF.

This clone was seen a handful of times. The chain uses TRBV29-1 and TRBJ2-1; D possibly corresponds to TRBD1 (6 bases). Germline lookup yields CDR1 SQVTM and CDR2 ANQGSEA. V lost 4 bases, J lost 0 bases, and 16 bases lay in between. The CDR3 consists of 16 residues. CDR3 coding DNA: TGCAGCGTTGTGGCGGCAGGGGAAAGCTCCTACAATGAGCAGTTCTTC. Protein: CSVVAAGESSYNEQFF.

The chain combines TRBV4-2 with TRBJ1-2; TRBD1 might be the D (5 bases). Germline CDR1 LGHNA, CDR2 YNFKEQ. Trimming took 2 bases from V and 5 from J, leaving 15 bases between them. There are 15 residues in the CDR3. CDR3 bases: TGTGCCAGCAGCCAACTGACAGCCTTAGGGTATGGCTACACCTTC. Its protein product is CASSQLTALGYGYTF.

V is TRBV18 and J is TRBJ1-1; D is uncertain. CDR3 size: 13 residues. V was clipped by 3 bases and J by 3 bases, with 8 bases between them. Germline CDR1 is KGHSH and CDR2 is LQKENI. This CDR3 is CASSPLMDTEAFF. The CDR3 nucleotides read TGTGCCAGCTCACCGCTAATGGACACTGAAGCTTTCTTT.

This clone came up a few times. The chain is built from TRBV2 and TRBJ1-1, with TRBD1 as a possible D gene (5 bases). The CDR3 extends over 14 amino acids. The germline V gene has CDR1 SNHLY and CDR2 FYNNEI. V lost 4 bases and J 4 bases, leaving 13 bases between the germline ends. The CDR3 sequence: CASSGVRASTEAFF. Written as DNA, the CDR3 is TGTGCCAGCAGTGGGGTCAGGGCGAGCACTGAAGCTTTCTTT.

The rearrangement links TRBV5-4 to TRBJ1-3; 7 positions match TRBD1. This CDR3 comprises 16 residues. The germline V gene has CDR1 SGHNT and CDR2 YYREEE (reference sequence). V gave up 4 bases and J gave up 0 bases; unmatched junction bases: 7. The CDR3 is CASSPWTGTSGNTIYF. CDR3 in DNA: TGTGCCAGCAGCCCCTGGACAGGAACCTCTGGAAACACCATATATTTT.

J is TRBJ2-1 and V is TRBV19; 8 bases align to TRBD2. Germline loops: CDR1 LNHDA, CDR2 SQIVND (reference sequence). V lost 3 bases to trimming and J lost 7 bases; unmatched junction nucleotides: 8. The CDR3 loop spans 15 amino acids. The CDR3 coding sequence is TGTGCCAGTAGTATTCGGGGGGGGCCAAGGAATGAGCAGTTCTTC. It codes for CASSIRGGPRNEQFF.

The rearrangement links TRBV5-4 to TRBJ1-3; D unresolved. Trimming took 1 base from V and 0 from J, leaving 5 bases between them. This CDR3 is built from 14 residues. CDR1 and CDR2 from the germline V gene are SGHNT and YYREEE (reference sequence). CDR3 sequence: CASSLFSSGNTIYF. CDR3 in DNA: TGTGCCAGCAGCTTGTTTAGCTCTGGAAACACCATATATTTT.

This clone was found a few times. In DNA form, the CDR3 reads TGTGCCAGCCGGTGGGCTTCCTACGAGCAGTACTTC. Translating gives CASRWASYEQYF. The V call is TRBV2, the J call TRBJ2-7; D unresolved. The V end was cut by 8 bases, the J end by 1 base, with 9 bases between. Looked up from germline, CDR1 is SNHLY and CDR2 is FYNNEI. CDR3 length: 12 amino acids.

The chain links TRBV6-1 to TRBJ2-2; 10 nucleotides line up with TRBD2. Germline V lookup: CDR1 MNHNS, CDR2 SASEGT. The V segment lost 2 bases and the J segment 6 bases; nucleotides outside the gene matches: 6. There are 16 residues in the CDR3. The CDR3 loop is CASSEWSGGASGELFF. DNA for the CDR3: TGTGCCAGCAGTGAATGGAGCGGGGGGGCCTCCGGGGAGCTGTTTTTT.

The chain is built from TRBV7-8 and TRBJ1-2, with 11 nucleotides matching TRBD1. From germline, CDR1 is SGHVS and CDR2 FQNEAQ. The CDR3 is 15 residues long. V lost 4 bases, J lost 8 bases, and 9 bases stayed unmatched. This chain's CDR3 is CASSSRDRGEEGYTF. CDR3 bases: TGTGCCAGCAGCTCTAGGGACAGGGGGGAGGAAGGCTACACCTTC.

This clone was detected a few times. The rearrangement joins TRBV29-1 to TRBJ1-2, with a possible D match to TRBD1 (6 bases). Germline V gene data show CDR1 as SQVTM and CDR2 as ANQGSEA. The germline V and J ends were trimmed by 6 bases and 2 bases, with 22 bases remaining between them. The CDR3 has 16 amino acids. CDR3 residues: CSVPEVVYTGNYGYTF. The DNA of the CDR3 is TGCAGCGTCCCTGAGGTAGTATATACAGGGAACTATGGCTACACCTTC.

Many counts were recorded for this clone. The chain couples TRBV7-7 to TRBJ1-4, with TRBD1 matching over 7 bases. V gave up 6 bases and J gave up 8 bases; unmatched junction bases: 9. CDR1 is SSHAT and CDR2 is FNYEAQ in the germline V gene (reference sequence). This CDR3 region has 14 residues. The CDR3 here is CASRTDRAWEKLFF. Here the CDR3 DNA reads TGTGCCAGCAGGACAGACAGGGCCTGGGAAAAACTGTTTTTT.

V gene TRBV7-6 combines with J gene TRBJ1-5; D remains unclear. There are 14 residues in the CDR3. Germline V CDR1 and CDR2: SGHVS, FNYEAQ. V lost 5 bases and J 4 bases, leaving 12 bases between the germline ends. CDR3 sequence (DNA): TGTGCCAGCAGCGCCAACGGGAGAAATCAGCCCCAGCATTTT. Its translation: CASSANGRNQPQHF.

The CDR3 protein is CASRDIMEAFF. Written as DNA, the CDR3 is TGTGCCAGCAGGGACATAATGGAAGCTTTCTTT. This rearrangement joins TRBV2 to TRBJ1-1, with D possibly TRBD1 on 5 matching bases. The CDR3 runs to 11 residues. The germline V and J ends were trimmed by 6 bases and 8 bases, with 10 bases remaining between them. Per germline, CDR1 SNHLY and CDR2 FYNNEI.

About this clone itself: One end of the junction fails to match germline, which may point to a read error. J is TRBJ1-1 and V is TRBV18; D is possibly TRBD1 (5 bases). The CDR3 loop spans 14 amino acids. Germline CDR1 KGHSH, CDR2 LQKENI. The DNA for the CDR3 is TGTGCCAGCTCGCTAGACAGCTCGAACACTGAAGCTTCCTTT. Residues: CASSLDSSNTEASF.

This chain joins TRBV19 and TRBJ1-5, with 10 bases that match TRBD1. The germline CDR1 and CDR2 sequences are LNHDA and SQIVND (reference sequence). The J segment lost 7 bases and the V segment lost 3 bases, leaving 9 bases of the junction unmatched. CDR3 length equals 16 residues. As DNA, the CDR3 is TGTGCCAGTAGTATCCCCAGACAGGGGGCGGAGCAGCCCCAGCATTTT. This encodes CASSIPRQGAEQPQHF.

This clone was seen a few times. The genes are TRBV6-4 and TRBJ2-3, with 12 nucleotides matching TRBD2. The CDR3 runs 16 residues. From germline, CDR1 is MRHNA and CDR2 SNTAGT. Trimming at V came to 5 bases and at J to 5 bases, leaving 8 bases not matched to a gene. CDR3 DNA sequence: TGTGCCAGCAGTCATCTAGCGGGGGGGCTAATAGATACGCAGTATTTT. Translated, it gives CASSHLAGGLIDTQYF.

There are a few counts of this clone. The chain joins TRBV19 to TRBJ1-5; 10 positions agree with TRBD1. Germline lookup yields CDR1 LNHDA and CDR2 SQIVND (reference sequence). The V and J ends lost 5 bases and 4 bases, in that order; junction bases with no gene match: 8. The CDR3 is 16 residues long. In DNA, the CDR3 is TGTGCCAGTAGTGCCTGGGACAGGGGAAGGAATCAGCCCCAGCATTTT. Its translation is CASSAWDRGRNQPQHF.

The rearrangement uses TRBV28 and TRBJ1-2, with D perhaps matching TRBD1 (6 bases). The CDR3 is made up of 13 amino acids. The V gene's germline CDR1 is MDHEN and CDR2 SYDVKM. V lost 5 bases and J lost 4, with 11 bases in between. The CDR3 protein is CASSPTGPYGYTF. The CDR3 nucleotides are TGTGCCAGCAGTCCTACAGGGCCCTATGGCTACACCTTC.

CDR3 nucleotides: TGCAGCGTTGCCAGGGACAGTTGGTTCGGGGATACGCAGTATTTT. Translating gives CSVARDSWFGDTQYF. The chain couples TRBV29-1 to TRBJ2-3; 7 bases line up with TRBD1. This CDR3 has 15 residues. V gave up 4 bases and J gave up 6 bases; unmatched junction bases: 13. Germline V lookup: CDR1 SQVTM, CDR2 ANQGSEA.

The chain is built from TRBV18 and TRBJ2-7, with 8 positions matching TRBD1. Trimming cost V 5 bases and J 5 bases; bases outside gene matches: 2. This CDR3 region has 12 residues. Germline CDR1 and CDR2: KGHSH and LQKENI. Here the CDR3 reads CASSGQGDEQYF. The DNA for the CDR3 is TGTGCCAGCTCAGGACAGGGAGACGAGCAGTACTTC.

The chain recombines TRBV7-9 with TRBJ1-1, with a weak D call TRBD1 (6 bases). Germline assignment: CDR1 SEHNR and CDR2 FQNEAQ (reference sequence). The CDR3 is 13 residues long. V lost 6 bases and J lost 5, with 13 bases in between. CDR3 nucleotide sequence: TGTGCCAGCAGTATACAGGGAGATACTGAAGCTTTCTTT. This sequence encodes CASSIQGDTEAFF.

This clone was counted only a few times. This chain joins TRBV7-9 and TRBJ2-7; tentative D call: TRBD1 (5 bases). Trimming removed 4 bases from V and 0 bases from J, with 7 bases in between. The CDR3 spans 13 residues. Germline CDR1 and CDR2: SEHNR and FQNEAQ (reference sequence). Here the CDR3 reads CASSSDNSYEQYF. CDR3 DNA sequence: TGTGCCAGCAGCTCGGACAACTCCTACGAGCAGTACTTC.

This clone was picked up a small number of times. The CDR3 DNA follows: TGTGCCAGCAGTGCTTCGAGTTACACAGATACGCAGTATTTT. Residues: CASSASSYTDTQYF. The chain employs TRBV2 and TRBJ2-3; D is unresolved. CDR1 is SNHLY and CDR2 is FYNNEI in the germline V gene. The CDR3 sequence is 14 residues long. V shed 4 bases and J shed 2 bases, with 10 bases lying between them. The entire variable domain, with the rest obtained from reference TRBV2 and TRBJ2-3, is as follows: EPEVTQTPSHQVTQMGQEVILRCVPISNHLYFYWYRQILGQKVEFLVSFYNNEISEKSEIFDDQFSVERPDGSNFTLKIRSTKLEDSAMYFCASSASSYTDTQYFGPGTRLTVL.

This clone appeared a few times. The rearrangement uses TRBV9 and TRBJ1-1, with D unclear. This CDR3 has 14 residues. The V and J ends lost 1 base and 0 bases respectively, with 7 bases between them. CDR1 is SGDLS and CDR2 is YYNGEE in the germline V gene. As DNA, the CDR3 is TGTGCCAGCAGCGTAAGCATAATGAACACTGAAGCTTTCTTT. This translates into CASSVSIMNTEAFF.

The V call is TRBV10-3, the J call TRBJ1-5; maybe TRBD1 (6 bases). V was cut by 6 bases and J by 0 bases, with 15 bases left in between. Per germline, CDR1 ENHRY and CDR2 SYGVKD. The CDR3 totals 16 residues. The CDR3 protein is CAISARGADSNQPQHF. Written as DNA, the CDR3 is TGTGCCATCAGCGCGCGGGGGGCGGATAGCAATCAGCCCCAGCATTTT.